A single T cell receptor (beta chain) is shown here with its context. These data belong to a study of blood T cell repertoires in COVID-19. Turning to the study itself: The samples span acute and convalescent COVID-19 from the United States, Italy and Spain. Nucleic acid was either cDNA or gDNA, and it came from T cells, B-cell-depleted T cells, or PBMCs.

V lost 3 bases and J lost 3, with 11 bases in between. Per germline, CDR1 ENHRY and CDR2 SYGVKD. The CDR3 sequence is 14 residues long. The table came from immunoSEQ multiplex PCR; TCRdb's copy has only in-frame clones and leaves some out. The table includes hundreds of thousands of clones, roughly 84% detected once. The chain is built from TRBV10-3 and TRBJ2-5; no definite D call. Input material: peripheral blood. This sequence originates from a woman older than 75 with acute or convalescent COVID-19. The DNA of the CDR3 is TGTGCCATCAGTGATGTCAACCTAAAAGAGACCCAGTACTTC. Translating gives CAISDVNLKETQYF.